This entry is about one TCR beta chain. TCRdb keeps only in-frame clones here, not all; method: immunoSEQ multiplex PCR. The sample comprises 2 million to 2.5 million clones, almost 96% of which are singletons, and approximately 0.13% rests with the top ten. The germline gives CDR1 SGHTA, CDR2 FQGNSA. V dropped 2 bases and J dropped 4 bases, with 17 bases sitting between them. The CDR3 extends over 16 amino acids. The sample originates from a study of shared clonotypes between healthy human individuals. The gene calls are TRBV7-2 and TRBJ2-5; D is possibly TRBD1 (5 bases). The TCR originated in a man aged 18 to 29 in good health. Material: naive CD4+ T cells sorted from blood. Specified subset: CD45RA+ positively selected. The CDR3 sequence is CASSLRGRVLLETQYF. The CDR3 DNA follows: TGTGCCAGCAGCTTACGTGGCAGGGTTTTATTAGAGACCCAGTACTTC.